The 13 T cell receptor beta chains given below trace back to one sample, sequenced in a study of cytomegalovirus exposure and HLA in healthy donors. Sequencing was performed with immunoSEQ multiplex PCR; in TCRdb, only in-frame clones are kept and a portion is missing. The sample yields some 170,000 clones, around four fifths seen once. The sample taken for sequencing was PBMCs. These receptors were obtained from a man in his thirties or forties in good health and CMV-seropositive.

This rearrangement joins TRBV5-8 to TRBJ1-2, with D unresolved. With 3 bases removed from V and 1 base from J, the gap between germline ends came to 7 bases. The CDR3 is made up of 13 amino acids. CDR1 is SGHTS and CDR2 is YDEGEE in the germline V gene. CDR3 in DNA: TGTGCCAGCAGCTCGCACAGTAACTATGGCTACACCTTC. As protein: CASSSHSNYGYTF.

This clone was detected once. The chain uses TRBV30 and TRBJ2-7; tentative D call: TRBD2 (7 bases). Germline assignment: CDR1 GTSNPN and CDR2 SVGIG (reference sequence). The CDR3 extends over 12 amino acids. Trimming took off 5 bases at V and 5 bases at J, with 13 bases between the two ends. The DNA for the CDR3 is TGTGCCTGGGGTGGGGGGGGCCACGAGCAGTACTTC. It encodes CAWGGGGHEQYF.

The chain uses TRBV10-1 and TRBJ2-7; possibly TRBD1 for D (6 bases). V lost 6 bases to trimming and J lost 2 bases, with 17 bases between them. The CDR3 runs to 15 residues. Germline V CDR1 and CDR2: WNHNN, SYGVQD (reference sequence). CDR3 sequence reads: CASSQQGFGPYEQYF. For the CDR3, the DNA is TGCGCCAGCAGCCAACAGGGTTTCGGCCCCTACGAGCAGTACTTC.

This chain uses TRBV7-8 with TRBJ2-1; 8 positions agree with TRBD1. This CDR3 is 15 amino acids long. Per germline, CDR1 SGHVS and CDR2 FQNEAQ. V trimming: 7 bases; J trimming: 4 bases; junction bases outside the gene matches: 9. CDR3 loop: CASNEDRVRYNEQFF. The CDR3 nucleotides read TGTGCCAGCAACGAGGACAGGGTAAGATACAATGAGCAGTTCTTC.

V and J are TRBV13 and TRBJ1-2; D ambiguous. The CDR3 length is 14 residues. The V gene's germline CDR1 is PRHDT and CDR2 FYEKMQ (reference sequence). The V end lost 1 base, the J end lost 5 bases, and 11 bases lay between the germline ends. The CDR3 is CASSLVAGMYGYTF. The CDR3 nucleotides are TGTGCCAGCAGCTTAGTAGCGGGGATGTATGGCTACACCTTC.

The chain carries TRBV27 and TRBJ2-7, with D possibly matching TRBD2 (5 bases). Germline assignment: CDR1 MNHEY and CDR2 SMNVEV (reference sequence). V was cut by 0 bases and J by 2 bases, with 14 bases left in between. The CDR3 contains 16 residues. The CDR3 loop reads CASSLSVSYGAYEQYF. CDR3 nucleotide sequence: TGTGCCAGCAGTTTATCGGTGTCGTACGGGGCCTACGAGCAGTACTTC.

The chain's CDR3 is CASSPWGDANEKLFF. CDR3 DNA sequence: TGTGCCAGCAGCCCGTGGGGGGATGCTAATGAAAAACTGTTTTTT. This chain links TRBV11-3 with TRBJ1-4; D is possibly TRBD1 (5 bases). This CDR3 has 15 residues. V was cut by 5 bases and J by 3 bases, with 13 bases left in between. Germline V CDR1 and CDR2: SGHNT, YENEEA.

The chain joins TRBV4-1 to TRBJ2-7; 9 bases line up with TRBD1. Germline CDR1 and CDR2: MGHRA and YSYEKL. The CDR3 is made up of 16 amino acids. V lost 4 bases and J lost 5; bases outside the gene matches: 12. The CDR3 loop reads CASSLLPQGAGDEQYF. In nucleotides, the CDR3 is TGCGCCAGCAGCCTCCTTCCACAGGGGGCAGGGGACGAGCAGTACTTC.

V gene TRBV9 combines with J gene TRBJ2-7, with 8 bases that match TRBD1. Looked up from germline, CDR1 is SGDLS and CDR2 is YYNGEE. CDR3 length: 15 residues. The trim removed 4 bases at V and 5 bases at J, leaving 11 bases unmatched. The CDR3 region is CASSLRTGSRDEQYF. The CDR3, as DNA: TGTGCCAGCAGCCTCCGGACAGGGAGTAGGGACGAGCAGTACTTC.

The J gene is TRBJ2-6, the V gene TRBV5-5; D is perhaps TRBD1 (5 bases). In germline, CDR1 is SGHKS, CDR2 YYEKEE (reference sequence). The CDR3 is made up of 16 amino acids. V gave up 0 bases and J gave up 1 base, with 8 bases separating them. The CDR3 DNA reads TGTGCCAGCAGCTTGGGAGCAGGGTCTGGGGCCAACGTCCTGACTTTC. The encoded protein is CASSLGAGSGANVLTF.

This chain connects TRBV4-1 to TRBJ2-3, with 8 bases fitting TRBD1. The J segment lost 3 bases and the V segment lost 0 bases, leaving 5 bases of the junction unmatched. This CDR3 region has 16 residues. CDR1 MGHRA and CDR2 YSYEKL come from the germline V gene. CDR3 protein: CASSQERQGRTDTQYF. DNA of the CDR3: TGCGCCAGCAGCCAAGAGAGACAGGGGAGGACAGATACGCAGTATTTT.

This rearrangement joins TRBV7-8 to TRBJ2-5; D not resolved. V shed 2 bases and J shed 1 base, with 14 bases lying between them. The CDR3 sequence is 16 residues long. Germline values: CDR1 SGHVS, CDR2 FQNEAQ. DNA for the CDR3: TGTGCCAGCAGCTTACTGTTCCCAGGAACCCAAGAGACCCAGTACTTC. Its protein product is CASSLLFPGTQETQYF.

The chain employs TRBV5-1 and TRBJ1-2; the D is unclear. V was clipped by 4 bases and J by 2 bases, with 18 bases between them. CDR3 size: 16 residues. Per the germline V gene, CDR1 is SGHRS and CDR2 is YFSETQ. The CDR3 loop reads CASSPPSERSNYGYTF. The CDR3 coding sequence is TGCGCCAGCAGCCCACCCTCGGAGCGCTCGAACTATGGCTACACCTTC.